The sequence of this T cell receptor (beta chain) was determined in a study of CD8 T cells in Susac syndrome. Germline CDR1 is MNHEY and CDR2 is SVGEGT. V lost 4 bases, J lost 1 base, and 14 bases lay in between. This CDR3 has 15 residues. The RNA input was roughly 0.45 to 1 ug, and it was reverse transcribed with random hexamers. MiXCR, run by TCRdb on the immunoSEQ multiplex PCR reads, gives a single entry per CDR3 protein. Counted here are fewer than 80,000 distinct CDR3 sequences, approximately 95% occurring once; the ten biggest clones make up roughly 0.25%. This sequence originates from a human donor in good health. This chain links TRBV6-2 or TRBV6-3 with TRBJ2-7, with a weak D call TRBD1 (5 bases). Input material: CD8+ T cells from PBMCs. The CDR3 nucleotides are TGTGCCAGCAGTTGGACCCGCAGGGTTTCCTACGAGCAGTACTTC. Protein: CASSWTRRVSYEQYF.